These 21 T cell receptor beta chains were all obtained from the same sample, sequenced in a study of pediatric ulcerative colitis. The rectum was sampled with one to two pinch biopsies at colonoscopy. Data came from immunoSEQ multiplex PCR; TCRdb stores just in-frame clones and leaves some out. In the table there are 40,000 to 55,000 clones, 60% to 85% of which are singletons. The source material was gut tissue. The source of these receptors is a girl aged 5 to 17 with moderate ulcerative colitis.

The chain carries TRBV27 and TRBJ2-1, with 7 bases matching TRBD2. Germline CDR1 MNHEY, CDR2 SMNVEV (reference sequence). This CDR3 contains 16 residues. J was trimmed by 1 base and V by 5 bases; bases with no gene match: 8. The chain's CDR3 is CASSPPTSLSYNEQFF. As DNA, the CDR3 is TGTGCCAGCAGTCCCCCGACTAGCTTGTCCTACAATGAGCAGTTCTTC.

This chain joins TRBV11-2 and TRBJ2-1, with 7 positions matching TRBD2. The V and J ends lost 6 bases and 3 bases, in that order; junction bases with no gene match: 8. CDR1 is SGHAT, CDR2 FQNNGV, per germline. The CDR3 runs 15 residues. This CDR3 reads CASRRAGVGYNEQFF. Here the CDR3 DNA reads TGTGCCAGCAGGCGCGCGGGAGTCGGCTACAATGAGCAGTTCTTC. Together with reference TRBV11-2 and TRBJ2-1, the CDR3 gives the full variable domain: EAGVAQSPRYKIIEKRQSVAFWCNPISGHATLYWYQQILGQGPKLLIQFQNNGVVDDSQLPKDRFSAERLKGVDSTLKIQPAKLEDSAVYLCASRRAGVGYNEQFFGPGTRLTVL.

J is TRBJ2-1 and V is TRBV19, with TRBD2 identical over 9 bases. The CDR3 length is 15 residues. The germline V gene encodes CDR1 LNHDA and CDR2 SQIVND (reference sequence). After removal of 10 bases from V and 8 bases from J, the junction contained 15 bases not matched to a gene. Here the CDR3 DNA reads TGTGCCACCAATGGGGGTAGCGGGAGTCTCGATGAGCAGTTCTTC. Amino acids: CATNGGSGSLDEQFF.

This clone was detected once. The J gene is TRBJ2-1, the V gene TRBV20-1; unclear D gene. The CDR3 length is 11 residues. Trimming removed 3 bases from V and 3 bases from J, with 3 bases in between. From germline, CDR1 is DFQATT and CDR2 SNEGSKA (reference sequence). Here the CDR3 DNA reads TGCAGTGCTAGCGGCTACAATGAGCAGTTCTTC. Translating gives CSASGYNEQFF.

The chain combines TRBV7-8 with TRBJ2-1; 8 bases fit TRBD2. This CDR3 has 15 amino acids. The V gene's germline CDR1 is SGHVS and CDR2 FQNEAQ. Trimming cost V 5 bases and J 4 bases; bases outside gene matches: 7. The CDR3 DNA follows: TGTGCCAGCAGCCCACGGGGGGGGCTTTACAATGAGCAGTTCTTC. Its translation is CASSPRGGLYNEQFF.

The rearrangement uses TRBV6-1 and TRBJ2-7; 7 nucleotides match TRBD1. In germline, CDR1 is MNHNS, CDR2 SASEGT. With V trimmed by 4 bases and J by 3 bases, 9 bases remained unmatched. The CDR3 runs 15 residues. The CDR3 nucleotides are TGTGCCAGCAGTGTTGTCGATAACAGGGGCTACGAGCAGTACTTC. Translating it yields CASSVVDNRGYEQYF.

The chain recombines TRBV19 with TRBJ1-2; D not resolved. From germline, CDR1 is LNHDA and CDR2 SQIVND (reference sequence). CDR3 length equals 13 residues. V lost 5 bases and J lost 11, with 18 bases in between. This CDR3 reads CASSYSPRLEYTF. Here the CDR3 DNA reads TGTGCCAGTAGTTACAGCCCCCGGTTGGAGTACACCTTC.

The CDR3 protein is CASSLTTGNTIYF. CDR3 coding DNA: TGTGCCAGCAGTTTAACAACTGGAAACACCATATATTTT. This chain uses TRBV27 with TRBJ1-3, with unresolved D. The V gene lost 2 bases and the J gene lost 2 bases, with 4 bases spanning the gap. This CDR3 has 13 residues. Germline V gives CDR1 MNHEY, CDR2 SMNVEV (reference sequence).

The rearrangement links TRBV9 to TRBJ2-2, with 13 positions matching TRBD2. Unmatched junction bases numbered 10, after V lost 6 bases and J lost 2 bases. Germline V gene sequence: CDR1 SGDLS, CDR2 YYNGEE. The CDR3 has 18 residues. The CDR3 nucleotides are TGTGCCAGCATCAGAAGGACTAGCGGGGGCCCCAACACCGGGGAGCTGTTTTTT. Protein sequence: CASIRRTSGGPNTGELFF.

This chain joins TRBV2 and TRBJ1-1, with D possibly TRBD1 on 5 matching bases. The CDR3 sequence is 14 residues long. Germline V gene lookup returns CDR1 SNHLY and CDR2 FYNNEI. V was shortened by 8 bases and J by 1 base, with 14 bases between the two germline ends. CDR3 loop: CASDLQGQNTEAFF. Written as DNA, the CDR3 is TGTGCCAGCGACCTCCAAGGACAGAACACTGAAGCTTTCTTT.

This chain joins TRBV6-6 and TRBJ1-5; D is perhaps TRBD1 (6 bases). Trimming removed 5 bases at V and 3 bases at J, with 17 bases between. Per germline, CDR1 MNHNY and CDR2 SVGAGI (reference sequence). This CDR3 is 16 amino acids long. In DNA form, the CDR3 reads TGTGCCAGCAGTCCTGGTGGGGGGGCGGACAATCAGCCCCAGCATTTT. Translation: CASSPGGGADNQPQHF.

This chain connects TRBV19 to TRBJ1-1; maybe TRBD1 (6 bases). CDR3 length: 14 residues. Germline V gene sequence: CDR1 LNHDA, CDR2 SQIVND (reference sequence). Deletions cut 6 bases from V and 8 bases from J, with 19 bases between. CDR3 DNA sequence: TGTGCCAGTAGAGCCACCGGGACACTAGAAGAAGCTTTCTTT. It is translated as CASRATGTLEEAFF.

This clone came up a few times. The chain combines TRBV30 with TRBJ1-4, with 7 bases that match TRBD1. Germline CDR1 is GTSNPN and CDR2 is SVGIG (reference sequence). The CDR3 covers 14 residues. V was clipped by 5 bases and J by 8 bases; unmatched bases: 11. The CDR3 region has the DNA TGTGCCTGGGCAAGACAGGGTCTCATCGAAAAACTGTTTTTT. Translating gives CAWARQGLIEKLFF.

The CDR3 nucleotides are TGTGCCAGCAGTTACCGCGGGTACGAGCAGTACTTC. The encoded protein is CASSYRGYEQYF. The V gene is TRBV6-6, the J gene TRBJ2-7; possibly TRBD2 for D (5 bases). The CDR3 has 12 residues. Germline loops: CDR1 MNHNY, CDR2 SVGAGI (reference sequence). Trimming left V 2 bases short and J 4 bases short, with 6 bases between.

V gene TRBV14 combines with J gene TRBJ2-2, with D possibly TRBD1 on 6 matching bases. This CDR3 contains 16 residues. The V end lost 2 bases, the J end lost 4 bases, and 14 bases lay between the germline ends. The V gene's germline CDR1 is SGHDN and CDR2 FVKESK. CDR3 nucleotides: TGTGCCAGCAGCCAATTCAACAGGGTCTCCACCGGGGAGCTGTTTTTT. This codes for CASSQFNRVSTGELFF.

This clone has just one count. The chain recombines TRBV5-8 with TRBJ1-3; TRBD1 agrees at 7 bases. The CDR3 totals 15 residues. With V trimmed by 4 bases and J by 8 bases, 12 bases remained unmatched. Germline CDR1 is SGHTS and CDR2 is YDEGEE. Written as DNA, the CDR3 is TGTGCCAGCAGCGTCCCCGGGACAGAAAAGGACACCATATATTTT. The encoded protein is CASSVPGTEKDTIYF.

CDR3 nucleotides: TGCGCCAGCAGCATAAGCGGGACAGCCGGGGAGCTGTTTTTT. Amino acid sequence: CASSISGTAGELFF. V is TRBV5-1 and J is TRBJ2-2; D assignment may be TRBD1 or TRBD2 (7 bases each). Germline CDR1 reads SGHRS; CDR2 reads YFSETQ. The CDR3 loop spans 14 amino acids. Trimming pared 4 bases from V and 6 bases from J, leaving 13 bases between.

This rearrangement joins TRBV18 to TRBJ2-3, with D possibly being TRBD1 (6 bases). The V and J ends lost 1 base and 3 bases respectively, with 26 bases between them. Germline V lookup: CDR1 KGHSH, CDR2 LQKENI. The CDR3 sequence is 20 residues long. In nucleotides, the CDR3 is TGTGCCAGCTCACCACAACAGGTCTTTAAGGGGGAATACCTTACAGATACGCAGTATTTT. It codes for CASSPQQVFKGEYLTDTQYF.

The rearrangement joins TRBV11-2 to TRBJ1-2, with D perhaps matching TRBD1 (5 bases). The CDR3 totals 15 residues. V lost 6 bases, J lost 6 bases, and 20 bases lay in between. Germline loops: CDR1 SGHAT, CDR2 FQNNGV. CDR3 loop: CASRYRDWSSHGYTF. The CDR3 DNA sequence: TGTGCCAGCAGATACCGGGACTGGAGCTCTCATGGCTACACCTTC.

This chain connects TRBV5-3 to TRBJ1-2, with D maybe TRBD1 (5 bases). TRBV5-3 is sorted into the ORF group, with uncertain function. Trimming stripped 0 bases from V and 6 bases from J, with 21 bases between. The CDR3 has 17 residues. In DNA form, the CDR3 reads TGTGCCAGAAGCTTGGCCATGGCTCGGGGCTTAAGGGATGGCTACACCTTC. Amino acid sequence: CARSLAMARGLRDGYTF.

The chain joins TRBV7-8 to TRBJ2-3; TRBD2 aligns across 14 bases. Germline CDR1 reads SGHVS; CDR2 reads FQNEAQ. This CDR3 has 17 residues. J was trimmed by 8 bases and V by 3 bases; bases with no gene match: 10. DNA of the CDR3: TGTGCCAGCAGCTTGGGACTAGCGGGGGCCACGTTACGTACGCAGTATTTT. It encodes CASSLGLAGATLRTQYF.